The 30 T cell receptor beta chains in this list originate from one sample, sequenced in a study of blood T cell repertoires in COVID-19. Here immunoSEQ multiplex PCR was the method, and the copy in TCRdb shows in-frame clones only, minus some. The sample records 310,000 or so clones, around 87% being singletons. Specimen: peripheral blood. Every receptor here comes from a woman in her forties or fifties with active or convalescent COVID-19.

This chain links TRBV9 with TRBJ1-3; TRBD1 aligns across 10 bases. CDR1 SGDLS and CDR2 YYNGEE come from the germline V gene. V lost 4 bases and J lost 2; bases outside the gene matches: 9. This CDR3 contains 17 residues. Here the CDR3 DNA reads TGTGCCAGCAGCCTAAGGGACAGGGGTTTCGCTGGAAACACCATATATTTT. Translation: CASSLRDRGFAGNTIYF.

The chain combines TRBV6-2 or TRBV6-3 with TRBJ1-5, with TRBD1 matching over 8 bases. With 5 bases clipped from V and 3 bases from J, the junction kept 6 bases outside the gene matches. The CDR3 extends over 15 amino acids. Germline V gene data show CDR1 as MNHEY and CDR2 as SVGEGT. CDR3 loop: CASSRQGPDNQPQHF. CDR3 DNA: TGTGCCAGCAGTCGACAGGGGCCCGACAATCAGCCCCAGCATTTT.

The chain employs TRBV28 and TRBJ1-5; TRBD1 agrees at 8 bases. Germline V gene sequence: CDR1 MDHEN, CDR2 SYDVKM. The CDR3 extends over 17 amino acids. V dropped 3 bases and J dropped 6; count of bases not matched to a gene: 13. The CDR3 DNA follows: TGTGCCAGCAGTTTCTACATCGCAGGGGGCTTTGGTCAGCCCCAGCATTTT. It codes for CASSFYIAGGFGQPQHF.

This chain joins TRBV4-3 and TRBJ2-1; D might be TRBD2 (6 bases). CDR1 is LGHNA, CDR2 YSLEER, per germline. This CDR3 region has 16 residues. V gave up 4 bases and J gave up 0 bases, with 13 bases separating them. The CDR3 here is CASSLGTAGSYNEQFF. Written as DNA, the CDR3 is TGCGCCAGCAGCCTCGGGACTGCCGGCTCCTACAATGAGCAGTTCTTC.

This clone was picked up a small number of times. The J gene is TRBJ1-2, the V gene TRBV29-1; 8 bases agree with TRBD1. This CDR3 contains 14 residues. Trimming took 2 bases from V and 4 from J; bases not matched to a gene: 6. Germline lookup yields CDR1 SQVTM and CDR2 ANQGSEA. The CDR3 region is CSVERDRGVYGYTF. The CDR3 DNA reads as TGCAGCGTTGAACGAGACAGGGGAGTCTATGGCTACACCTTC.

The chain has TRBV6-2 or TRBV6-3 and TRBJ1-6; a possible D gene is TRBD1 (5 bases). Between the trimmed V and J ends, which lost 2 bases and 7 bases, there was a span of 9 bases. This CDR3 has 14 amino acids. Germline lookup yields CDR1 MNHEY and CDR2 SVGEGT. The CDR3 DNA reads TGTGCCAGCAGTTACCCTCAGGGAAATTCACCCCTCCACTTT. It translates to CASSYPQGNSPLHF.

This chain joins TRBV15 and TRBJ1-5; TRBD1 is a possible D gene (5 bases). The CDR3 loop spans 15 amino acids. The V gene's germline CDR1 is LNHNV and CDR2 YYDKDF (reference sequence). Trimming stripped 0 bases from V and 6 bases from J, with 12 bases between. The CDR3 DNA sequence: TGTGCCACCAGCAGAGAAATTGCAGGGCTTCAGCCCCAGCATTTT. Amino acid sequence: CATSREIAGLQPQHF.

This chain uses TRBV6-6 with TRBJ2-1, with 10 bases that match TRBD1. Germline CDR1 MNHNY, CDR2 SVGAGI (reference sequence). The CDR3 loop spans 15 amino acids. V was clipped by 7 bases and J by 4 bases; unmatched bases: 7. CDR3 DNA sequence: TGTGCCAGCAACCACGGGGACAGGGGATACAATGAGCAGTTCTTC. Amino acids: CASNHGDRGYNEQFF.

V is TRBV6-2 or TRBV6-3 and J is TRBJ1-1, with D unresolved. This CDR3 is built from 14 residues. Trimming cost V 2 bases and J 3 bases, with 10 bases left between them. Germline loops: CDR1 MNHEY, CDR2 SVGEGT. The CDR3 DNA follows: TGTGCCAGCAGTTACAGATACGGGGACACTGAAGCTTTCTTT. Its translation is CASSYRYGDTEAFF.

V gene TRBV28 combines with J gene TRBJ2-5; 12 bases line up with TRBD2. CDR3 size: 16 residues. Germline CDR1 and CDR2: MDHEN and SYDVKM. Trimming removed 6 bases from V and 2 bases from J; junction bases left unmatched: 7. The chain's CDR3 is CASRNRLAGVQETQYF. The CDR3 nucleotides read TGTGCCAGCAGAAATCGACTAGCGGGAGTACAAGAGACCCAGTACTTC.

The CDR3 reads CASSPGAGSRTDTQYF. The CDR3, as DNA: TGTGCCAGCAGCCCTGGGGCCGGGTCCCGCACAGATACGCAGTATTTT. The V and J genes are TRBV7-8 and TRBJ2-3, with D tentatively TRBD1 (5 bases). V lost 5 bases, J lost 1 base, and 16 bases lay in between. There are 16 residues in the CDR3. Per germline, CDR1 SGHVS and CDR2 FQNEAQ.

The CDR3 DNA is TGTGCCAGCCGTACGGAGGGCCTTAGGAACAATGAGCAGTTCTTC. Translation: CASRTEGLRNNEQFF. The chain is built from TRBV5-4 and TRBJ2-1, with a weak D call TRBD2 (6 bases). Germline V lookup: CDR1 SGHNT, CDR2 YYREEE (reference sequence). V dropped 7 bases and J dropped 5 bases, with 19 bases sitting between them. CDR3 length equals 15 residues. Full variable domain (missing parts from reference TRBV5-4 and TRBJ2-1): ETGVTQSPTHLIKTRGQQVTLRCSSQSGHNTVSWYQQALGQGPQFIFQYYREEENGRGNFPPRFSGLQFPNYSSELNVNALELDDSALYLCASRTEGLRNNEQFFGPGTRLTVL.

V gene TRBV30 combines with J gene TRBJ2-2, with a possible D match to TRBD2 (5 bases). The CDR3 has 12 amino acids. The V gene's germline CDR1 is GTSNPN and CDR2 SVGIG (reference sequence). Deletions cut 5 bases from V and 5 bases from J, with 9 bases between. The CDR3 here is CAWFRRTGELFF. The CDR3 coding sequence is TGTGCCTGGTTCCGGAGGACCGGGGAGCTGTTTTTT.

The chain has TRBV28 and TRBJ1-2; 9 bases align to TRBD1. The CDR3 has 17 amino acids. The junction had 14 bases not matched to a gene; V was cut back by 4 bases and J by 5 bases. Germline CDR1 reads MDHEN; CDR2 reads SYDVKM. The CDR3 DNA sequence: TGTGCCAGCAGTTCACCATCTGGGAGGGACAGGGATTATGGCTACACCTTC. It encodes CASSSPSGRDRDYGYTF.

With respect to this clone: Its ends do not fully match the called genes, so a read error is possible. The genes are TRBV2 and TRBJ2-7; 14 bases agree with TRBD2. Germline V gene lookup returns CDR1 SNHLY and CDR2 FYNNEI. The CDR3 has 16 amino acids. The CDR3 nucleotides read TGTGCCAGCAGTGACGGCGGGTTCACCGGGACTAGCGGGAGCAACTTC. Protein: CASSDGGFTGTSGSNF.

The rearrangement links TRBV7-9 to TRBJ1-5; D unresolved. This CDR3 region has 13 residues. Germline V gene lookup returns CDR1 SEHNR and CDR2 FQNEAQ (reference sequence). Trimming cost V 2 bases and J 7 bases, with 9 bases left between them. CDR3 in amino acids: CASSLTGDQPQHF. CDR3 bases: TGTGCCAGCAGCTTAACCGGAGACCAGCCCCAGCATTTT.

The chain carries TRBV5-1 and TRBJ2-7; 8 bases are shared with TRBD2. Germline loops: CDR1 SGHRS, CDR2 YFSETQ. The CDR3 contains 14 residues. J was trimmed by 6 bases and V by 1 base; bases with no gene match: 6. The CDR3 protein is CASSLRAGVSEQYF. CDR3 nucleotide sequence: TGCGCCAGCAGCTTGCGAGCGGGAGTGAGCGAGCAGTACTTC.

The chain uses TRBV27 and TRBJ2-4; perhaps TRBD1 as D (5 bases). CDR3 length equals 16 residues. Between the trimmed V and J ends, which lost 3 bases and 4 bases, there was a span of 16 bases. Per the germline V gene, CDR1 is MNHEY and CDR2 is SMNVEV (reference sequence). The chain's CDR3 is CASSLGPPPTKNIQYF. The CDR3 DNA is TGTGCCAGCAGTTTGGGGCCCCCCCCCACGAAAAACATTCAGTACTTC.

The chain is built from TRBV5-1 and TRBJ2-6; D is possibly TRBD2 (6 bases). Between the trimmed V and J ends, which lost 4 bases and 0 bases, there was a span of 17 bases. This CDR3 has 18 amino acids. Looked up from germline, CDR1 is SGHRS and CDR2 is YFSETQ. The CDR3 nucleotides read TGCGCCAGCAGCCTGCAAAGGGGACTGACCTCTGGGGCCAACGTCCTGACTTTC. It codes for CASSLQRGLTSGANVLTF.

Only a few counts were recorded for this clone. The rearrangement uses TRBV4-3 and TRBJ2-1; the D gene is possibly TRBD1 (6 bases). Germline CDR1 is LGHNA and CDR2 is YSLEER. This CDR3 region has 15 residues. Trimming stripped 6 bases from V and 8 bases from J, with 20 bases between. The CDR3 here is CASSLSGQPDDEQFF. The CDR3 DNA sequence: TGCGCCAGCAGTCTTTCGGGACAACCCGACGATGAGCAGTTCTTC.

The rearrangement links TRBV28 to TRBJ1-2; TRBD1 is a possible D gene (6 bases). This CDR3 spans 17 amino acids. With 3 bases removed from V and 4 bases from J, the gap between germline ends came to 21 bases. From germline, CDR1 is MDHEN and CDR2 SYDVKM. For the CDR3, the DNA is TGTGCCAGCAGTTTGGCCAGCACCCGCGGGGGCCCCTATGGCTACACCTTC. Translation: CASSLASTRGGPYGYTF.

The V gene is TRBV9, the J gene TRBJ1-2; D is ambiguous. Between the trimmed V and J ends, which lost 6 bases and 4 bases, there was a span of 25 bases. CDR1 is SGDLS, CDR2 YYNGEE, per germline. There are 17 residues in the CDR3. The CDR3 is CASTDHSDGAQGYGYTF. CDR3 in DNA: TGTGCCAGCACCGACCATTCAGACGGAGCCCAAGGCTATGGCTACACCTTC.

The rearrangement links TRBV7-2 to TRBJ1-6, with D maybe TRBD1 (6 bases). The V end lost 5 bases, the J end lost 10 bases, and 18 bases lay between the germline ends. This CDR3 region has 15 residues. CDR1 and CDR2 (germline): SGHTA, FQGNSA. Here the CDR3 DNA reads TGTGCCAGCAGCAAATCAGGGCCAGGGACATCACCCCTCCACTTT. Its protein product is CASSKSGPGTSPLHF.

The rearrangement joins TRBV5-1 to TRBJ2-2; the match to TRBD2 covers 8 bases. Unmatched junction bases numbered 9, after V lost 4 bases and J lost 4 bases. CDR3 length: 16 residues. CDR1 and CDR2 (germline): SGHRS, YFSETQ. CDR3 DNA: TGCGCCAGCAGCCTCGGGGTAGCGGGACCCACCGGGGAGCTGTTTTTT. Encoded protein: CASSLGVAGPTGELFF.

Remarks on this clone: This sample includes further DNA sequences coding for the same CDR3. The chain combines TRBV5-1 with TRBJ1-5; tentative D call: TRBD1 (6 bases). CDR3 length: 14 amino acids. The germline CDR1 and CDR2 sequences are SGHRS and YFSETQ. V was cut by 0 bases and J by 4 bases, with 8 bases left in between. CDR3 nucleotides: TGCGCCAGCAGCTTGGGACAGGAGAATCAGCCCCAGCATTTT. Encoded protein: CASSLGQENQPQHF.

The chain couples TRBV28 to TRBJ2-5, with TRBD1 identical over 7 bases. CDR1 is MDHEN and CDR2 is SYDVKM in the germline V gene. The CDR3 spans 17 residues. The V segment lost 4 bases and the J segment 7 bases; nucleotides outside the gene matches: 18. CDR3 sequence: CASSSYTPGQKRGTQYF. Written as DNA, the CDR3 is TGTGCCAGCAGTTCTTACACGCCGGGACAGAAAAGAGGGACCCAGTACTTC.

The gene calls are TRBV5-1 and TRBJ1-1; TRBD1 aligns across 8 bases. The germline V gene encodes CDR1 SGHRS and CDR2 YFSETQ. The trim removed 0 bases at V and 3 bases at J, leaving 16 bases unmatched. The CDR3 contains 19 residues. CDR3 in amino acids: CASSLVQGAALLVDTEAFF. DNA for the CDR3: TGCGCCAGCAGCTTGGTTCAGGGGGCGGCATTACTAGTCGACACTGAAGCTTTCTTT.

This rearrangement joins TRBV7-2 to TRBJ2-1, with a tentative D call TRBD1 (5 bases). CDR1 is SGHTA and CDR2 is FQGNSA in the germline V gene. The CDR3 spans 13 residues. The V end lost 3 bases, the J end lost 6 bases, and 9 bases lay between the germline ends. CDR3 DNA sequence: TGTGCCAGCAGCTTCGGACATCTCAATGAGCAGTTCTTC. Its translation is CASSFGHLNEQFF.

V gene TRBV7-9 combines with J gene TRBJ2-7; D is uncertain. Germline CDR1 and CDR2: SEHNR and FQNEAQ (reference sequence). The V and J ends lost 1 base and 3 bases respectively, with 10 bases between them. This CDR3 is built from 14 residues. Written as DNA, the CDR3 is TGTGCCAGCAGCTTAGACCCGGGTATCTACGAGCAGTACTTC. As protein: CASSLDPGIYEQYF.

The V and J genes are TRBV19 and TRBJ1-5, with D tentatively TRBD1 (5 bases). V was shortened by 6 bases and J by 6 bases, with 18 bases between the two germline ends. Germline loops: CDR1 LNHDA, CDR2 SQIVND (reference sequence). The CDR3 has 15 residues. This chain's CDR3 is CASSPMGGIGQPQHF. DNA of the CDR3: TGTGCCAGTAGCCCAATGGGGGGTATTGGTCAGCCCCAGCATTTT. The full variable domain, with the rest looked up from reference TRBV19 and TRBJ1-5, is DGGITQSPKYLFRKEGQNVTLSCEQNLNHDAMYWYRQDPGQGLRLIYYSQIVNDFQKGDIAEGYSVSREKKESFPLTVTSAQKNPTAFYLCASSPMGGIGQPQHFGDGTRLSIL.